This paragraph covers one T cell receptor (beta chain) sequence. Its target is unknown. These data come from a study of cytomegalovirus exposure and HLA in healthy donors. Regarding the study as a whole: Owing to their indistinguishability, certain V segments, notably TRBV6-2 and TRBV6-3, were excluded.

Germline CDR1 reads SGHRS; CDR2 reads YFSETQ. V was shortened by 0 bases and J by 1 base, with 7 bases between the two germline ends. The CDR3 runs to 14 residues. The PCR was carried out with 60 Vbeta primers and 13 Jbeta primers. Method: immunoSEQ multiplex PCR; TCRdb's copy keeps in-frame clones and lacks some. Here the sample spans some 140,000 clones, 66% being singletons. V and J are TRBV5-1 and TRBJ2-5; weak D call: TRBD1 (6 bases). The sequence derives from a human donor in good health. The sample was PBMCs. The CDR3 DNA reads TGCGCCAGCAGCTTGGCAGGGGCCCAAGAGACCCAGTACTTC. Protein product: CASSLAGAQETQYF. Full variable domain (missing parts from reference TRBV5-1 and TRBJ2-5): KAGVTQTPRYLIKTRGQQVTLSCSPISGHRSVSWYQQTPGQGLQFLFEYFSETQRNKGNFPGRFSGRQFSNSRSEMNVSTLELGDSALYLCASSLAGAQETQYFGPGTRLLVL.